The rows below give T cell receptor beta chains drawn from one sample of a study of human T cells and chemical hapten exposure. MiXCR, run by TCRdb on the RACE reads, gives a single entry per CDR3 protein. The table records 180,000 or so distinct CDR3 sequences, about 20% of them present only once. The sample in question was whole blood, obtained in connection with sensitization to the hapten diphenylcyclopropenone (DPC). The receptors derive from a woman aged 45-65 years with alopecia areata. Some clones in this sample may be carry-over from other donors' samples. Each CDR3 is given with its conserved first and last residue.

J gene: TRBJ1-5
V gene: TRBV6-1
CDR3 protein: CASVGQAGQPQHF

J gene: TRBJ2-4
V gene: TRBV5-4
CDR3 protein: CASSLGRGSKNIQYF

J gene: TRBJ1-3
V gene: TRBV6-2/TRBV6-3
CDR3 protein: CASSSLYSDRPHF

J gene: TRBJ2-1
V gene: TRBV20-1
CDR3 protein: CSAIDSLNANEQFF

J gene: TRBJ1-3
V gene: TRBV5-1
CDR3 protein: CASSRKVGDSSGNTIYF

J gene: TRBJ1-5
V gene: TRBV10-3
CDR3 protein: CAISGRAKQPQHF

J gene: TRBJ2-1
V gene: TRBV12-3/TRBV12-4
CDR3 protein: CASSQGQGWLNEQFF

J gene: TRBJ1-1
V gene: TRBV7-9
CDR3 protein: CASSLSGGAMNTEAFF

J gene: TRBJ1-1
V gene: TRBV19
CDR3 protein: CASSHRRVNTEAFF

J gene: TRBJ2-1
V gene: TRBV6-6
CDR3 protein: CATLLDLAGVGEQFF

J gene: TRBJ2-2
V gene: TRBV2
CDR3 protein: CASGTSGRAATGELFF

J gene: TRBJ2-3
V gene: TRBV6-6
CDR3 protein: CASRATSGSSTDTQYF

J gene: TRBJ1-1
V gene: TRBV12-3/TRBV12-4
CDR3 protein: CASSLTASVNTEAFF

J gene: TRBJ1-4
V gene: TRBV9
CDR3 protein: CASSESSGSQGKLFF

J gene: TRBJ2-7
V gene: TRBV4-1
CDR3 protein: CASSQGAGTSYEQYF

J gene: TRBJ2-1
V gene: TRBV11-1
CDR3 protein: CASSLGRVNEQFF

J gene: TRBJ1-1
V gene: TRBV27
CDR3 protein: CASYRKQGGAEAFF

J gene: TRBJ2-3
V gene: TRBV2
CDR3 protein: CASSPLGLAVTDTQYF

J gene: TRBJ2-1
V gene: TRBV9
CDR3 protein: CASSNSGSSYNEQFF

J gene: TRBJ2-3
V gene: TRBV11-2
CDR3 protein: CASSSQYEATDTQYF

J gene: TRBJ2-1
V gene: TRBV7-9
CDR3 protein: CASSRTSGGYNEQFF

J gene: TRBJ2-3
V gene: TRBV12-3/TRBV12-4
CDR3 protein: CASSTGLAGVTQYF

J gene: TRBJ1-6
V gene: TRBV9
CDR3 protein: CASTNREGRNSPLHF

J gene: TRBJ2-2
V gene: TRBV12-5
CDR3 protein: CASAQAGIPRELFF

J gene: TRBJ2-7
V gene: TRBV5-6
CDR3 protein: CASSTPPESGDEQYF

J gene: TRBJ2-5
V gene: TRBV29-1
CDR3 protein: CSVEGKYQETQYF

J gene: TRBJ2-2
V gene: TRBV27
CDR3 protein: CASSWTPSGELFF

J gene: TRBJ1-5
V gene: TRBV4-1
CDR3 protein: CASSQGHLSNQPQHF

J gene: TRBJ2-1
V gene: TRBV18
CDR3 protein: CASSPGMSGDRNEQFF

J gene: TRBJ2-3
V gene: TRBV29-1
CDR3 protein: CSVETRGETDTQYF

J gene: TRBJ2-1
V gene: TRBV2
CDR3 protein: CASKEVLANEQFF

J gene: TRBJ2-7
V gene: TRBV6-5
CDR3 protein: CASSARTSGSETYEQYF

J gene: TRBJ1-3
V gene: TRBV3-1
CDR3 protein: CASSQGLGSSGNTIYF

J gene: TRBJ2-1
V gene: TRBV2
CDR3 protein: CASSEDFIQRRGGLSNEQFF

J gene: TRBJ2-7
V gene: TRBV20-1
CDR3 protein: CSVRGLAGGRGEQYF

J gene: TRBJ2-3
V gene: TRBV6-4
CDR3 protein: CASSSDRGPTDTQYF

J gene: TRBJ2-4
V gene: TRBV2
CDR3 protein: CASSYPQGRTDNIQYF

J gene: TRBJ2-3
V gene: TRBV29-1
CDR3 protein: CSAARGDTQYF

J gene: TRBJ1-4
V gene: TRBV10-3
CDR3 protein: CASRGTGTEKLFF